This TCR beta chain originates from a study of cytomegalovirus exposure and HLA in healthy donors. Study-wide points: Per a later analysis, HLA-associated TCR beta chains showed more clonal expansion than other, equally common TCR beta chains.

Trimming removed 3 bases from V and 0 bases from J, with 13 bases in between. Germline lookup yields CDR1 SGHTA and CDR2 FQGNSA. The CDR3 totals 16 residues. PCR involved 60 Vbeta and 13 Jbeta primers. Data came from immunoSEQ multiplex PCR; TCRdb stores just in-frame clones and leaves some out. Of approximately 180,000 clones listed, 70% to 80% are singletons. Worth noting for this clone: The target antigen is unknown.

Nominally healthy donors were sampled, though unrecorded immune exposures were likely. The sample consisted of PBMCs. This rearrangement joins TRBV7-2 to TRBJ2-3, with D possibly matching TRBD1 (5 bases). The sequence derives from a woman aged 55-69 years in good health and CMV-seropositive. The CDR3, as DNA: TGTGCCAGCAGCTTCCGACAGAGAACTAGCACAGATACGCAGTATTTT. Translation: CASSFRQRTSTDTQYF.